A selection of T cell receptor beta chains follows, all from one sample in a study of blood T cell repertoires in COVID-19. Some clones are missing from TCRdb's copy, which holds only in-frame ones; the method was immunoSEQ multiplex PCR. The sample holds 140,000 to 150,000 clones, roughly 90% seen once. The sequencing input was peripheral blood. The receptors shown here come from a human donor in a cohort sampled during active COVID-19. Both conserved end residues are part of each CDR3. Fields, in order: V gene, J gene, clone size, D gene, CDR3 DNA, CDR3 protein. D genes are given only for firm matches. Some rows mark clone size as missing; the rest say once, few, many or name a class of expanded clone.

>TRBV6-5|TRBJ1-5|.|TRBD1
TGTGCCAGCAGCCGACAGGGGGGTCAGCCCCAGCATTTT
CASSRQGGQPQHF
>TRBV5-3|TRBJ2-7|.|TRBD2
TGTGCCAGAAGCTTCCCCTTTTTGGCTCAGCGGGATAACCTCTACGAGCAGTACTTC
CARSFPFLAQRDNLYEQYF
>TRBV18|TRBJ2-7|.|.
TGTGCCAGCTCACTTGACAGTCTCTACGAGCAGTACTTC
CASSLDSLYEQYF
>TRBV30|TRBJ1-2|.|.
TGTGCCTGGAGTGTACTACGCGGCTACACCTTC
CAWSVLRGYTF
>TRBV6-5|TRBJ2-7|.|TRBD1
TGTGCCAGCCAGGGACAGGGGGTACGGGAGCAGTACTTC
CASQGQGVREQYF
>TRBV30|TRBJ1-5|few|TRBD1
TGTGCCTGGCAGCCTAGGGGGCGGATCGGTCAGCCCCAGCATTTT
CAWQPRGRIGQPQHF
>TRBV15|TRBJ1-1|.|TRBD1
TGTGCCACCAGCCTGAAGAACAGGGGGCTGAACACTGAAGCTTTCTTT
CATSLKNRGLNTEAFF
>TRBV10-3|TRBJ1-1|.|.
TGTGCCATCAGTGAGCCAGGGGTGTTGAACACTGAAGCTTTCTTT
CAISEPGVLNTEAFF
>TRBV19|TRBJ1-4|.|.
TGTGCCAGTAGTACCGCAAATCGGGGGGATGAAAAACTGTTTTTT
CASSTANRGDEKLFF
>TRBV7-8|TRBJ1-2|.|TRBD1
TGTGCCAGCAGCGCCGGGACAGACTATGGCTACACCTTC
CASSAGTDYGYTF
>TRBV19|TRBJ2-3|few|TRBD2
TGTGCCAGTAGTATAAGTTGGGGGGGAGAGTTAGATACGCAGTATTTT
CASSISWGGELDTQYF
>TRBV15|TRBJ2-5|.|TRBD2
TGTGCCACCAGCAGCCGCGGGGGGGAAGAGACCCAGTACTTC
CATSSRGGEETQYF
>TRBV9|TRBJ2-3|.|.
TGTGCCAGCAGCGCCCGGCAACAGGCCCCAGATACGCAGTATTTT
CASSARQQAPDTQYF
>TRBV18|TRBJ2-4|.|.
TGTGCCAGCTCGACCATTACAGGGGGGGGAAACATTCAGTACTTC
CASSTITGGGNIQYF
>TRBV18|TRBJ2-5|.|.
TGTGCCAGCTCACCAGGGCTCCAAGAGACCCAGTACTTC
CASSPGLQETQYF
>TRBV6-2/TRBV6-3|TRBJ1-3|.|.
TGTGCCAGCAGTACAGACACGATCTCTGGAAACACCATATATTTT
CASSTDTISGNTIYF
>TRBV7-2|TRBJ2-7|.|TRBD2
TGTGCCAGCAGCTACGGACTAGCTAGCTACGAGCAGTACTTC
CASSYGLASYEQYF
>TRBV5-1|TRBJ2-5|.|.
TGCGCCAGCAGCTTCGGACAGAGACAAGAGACCCAGTACTTC
CASSFGQRQETQYF
>TRBV28|TRBJ2-1|.|.
TGTGCCAGCAGTTTATCGACTCGGTCGGTGTATGAGCAGTTCTTC
CASSLSTRSVYEQFF
>TRBV9|TRBJ1-4|.|TRBD1
TGTGCCAGCAGCAAATCGACAGGGGGGTATGAAAAACTGTTTTTT
CASSKSTGGYEKLFF
>TRBV6-5|TRBJ2-7|.|TRBD1
TGTGCCAGCAGTTTACGACAGGGCGTCTACGAGCAGTACTTC
CASSLRQGVYEQYF
>TRBV4-1|TRBJ2-7|.|.
TGCGCCAGCAGCCGCCCAATGGGGGACATCTCCTACGAGCAGTACTTC
CASSRPMGDISYEQYF
>TRBV13|TRBJ2-5|.|TRBD2
TGTGCCAGCAGCGCCCTAGCGGGGGGGCTGTATGGGGAGACCCAGTACTTC
CASSALAGGLYGETQYF
>TRBV12-3/TRBV12-4|TRBJ1-3|once|.
TGTGCCAGCAGCCGGGGAGGTGGAAACACCATATATTTT
CASSRGGGNTIYF
>TRBV29-1|TRBJ1-5|few|TRBD1
TGCAGCGTTGGGGAAGGGGGCTCTGGCAATCAGCCCCAGCATTTT
CSVGEGGSGNQPQHF
>TRBV7-2|TRBJ2-1|many|TRBD1
TGTGCCAGCAGCTGGGGACAGGGGGAATACAATGAGCAGTTCTTC
CASSWGQGEYNEQFF
>TRBV11-2|TRBJ1-4|.|.
TGTGCCAGCAGCTTAACAGGAGGGTATCCTCAAAAACTGTTTTTT
CASSLTGGYPQKLFF
>TRBV6-1|TRBJ1-2|.|.
TGTGCCAGCAGTGAAACGACAGGAGGATTTATCGACTATGGCTACACCTTC
CASSETTGGFIDYGYTF
>TRBV19|TRBJ2-1|.|TRBD2
TGTGCCAGTAGTCCTGAACTAGCGGAAAACGCGGAGCAGTTCTTC
CASSPELAENAEQFF
>TRBV4-1|TRBJ2-1|.|TRBD2
TGCGCCAGCAGCCGGTCGGGCGGGGGGGCAAATGAGCAGTTCTTC
CASSRSGGGANEQFF
>TRBV5-1|TRBJ2-7|.|.
TGCGCCAGCAGCTTGTACAGGGCGAGCTCCTACGAGCAGTACTTC
CASSLYRASSYEQYF
>TRBV7-3|TRBJ2-6|.|.
TGTGCCAGCAGCTTAAGCTTCCGACAGGACCCCTCTGGGGCCAACGTCCTGACTTTC
CASSLSFRQDPSGANVLTF
>TRBV28|TRBJ2-7|.|TRBD1
TGTGCCAGCTGGGACAGTGGAGCCTACGAGCAGTACTTC
CASWDSGAYEQYF
>TRBV18|TRBJ1-1|.|.
TGTGCCAGCTCAGGCTCCCGAAACACTGAAGCTTTCTTT
CASSGSRNTEAFF
>TRBV4-1|TRBJ2-2|.|.
TGCGCCAGCGGGGGCCCCACCGGGGAGCTGTTTTTT
CASGGPTGELFF
>TRBV18|TRBJ1-6|.|TRBD1
TGTGCCAGCTCACTGAGGACAGGGGGCGAACCCCTCCACTTT
CASSLRTGGEPLHF
>TRBV11-2|TRBJ2-1|.|TRBD1
TGTGCCAGCAGCAAAACAGGGGGTATAGTAGGGAATGAGCAGTTCTTC
CASSKTGGIVGNEQFF
>TRBV6-5|TRBJ1-5|.|TRBD1
TGTGCCAGCAATCCCAGGACAGGTGGCAATCAGCCCCAGCATTTT
CASNPRTGGNQPQHF